This is a list of T cell receptor beta chains from one sample in a study of shared clonotypes between healthy human individuals. Produced via immunoSEQ multiplex PCR; TCRdb's table is partial and in-frame only. The sample yields roughly 2.1 million clones, 85% to 95% seen once. The sample consisted of naive CD8+ T cells from PBMCs. All receptors come from a man between 18 and 35 years old in good health. Some clones in this sample may be carry-over from other donors' samples. Both conserved end residues are part of each CDR3. Each record gives: CDR3 DNA, CDR3 protein, D gene, J gene, clone size, V gene. A D gene is named only where the DNA matches it firmly. Clone size, where shown, is once, few, many, or a class for clones that have expanded.

DNA: TGTGCCAGCAGCGGGCTCCCCGGGGAGTTCTTC
CDR3: CASSGLPGEFF
D: -
J: TRBJ2-1
size: -
V: TRBV7-9

DNA: TGTGCCAGCTCACGCCTGACAGCGATCTCCTACAATGAGCAGTTCTTC
CDR3: CASSRLTAISYNEQFF
D: -
J: TRBJ2-1
size: -
V: TRBV18

DNA: TGTGCCAGTAGTATATTCCTCAGAGGGACAGGGGACACCGGGGAGCTGTTTTTT
CDR3: CASSIFLRGTGDTGELFF
D: TRBD1
J: TRBJ2-2
size: once
V: TRBV19

DNA: TGTGCCAGCAGCAAGGGGACTAGCACCCCGTACGAGCAGTACTTC
CDR3: CASSKGTSTPYEQYF
D: -
J: TRBJ2-7
size: -
V: TRBV21-1

DNA: TGTGCCAGTAGTAGAACAGGGGGCACTGAAGCTTTCTTT
CDR3: CASSRTGGTEAFF
D: TRBD1
J: TRBJ1-1
size: -
V: TRBV19

DNA: TGCGCCAGCAGCGCCAAGGTAACTAGCGGGAGGGACGTCTCTGGGGCCAACGTCCTGACTTTC
CDR3: CASSAKVTSGRDVSGANVLTF
D: TRBD2
J: TRBJ2-6
size: -
V: TRBV4-1

DNA: TGTGCCATCCAGGTCGAGGACACTGAAGCTTTCTTT
CDR3: CAIQVEDTEAFF
D: -
J: TRBJ1-1
size: -
V: TRBV28

DNA: TGTGCCAGTAGTATAATTAGCGGGAGGTCTTACGAGCAGTACTTC
CDR3: CASSIISGRSYEQYF
D: TRBD2
J: TRBJ2-7
size: -
V: TRBV19

DNA: TGTGCCAGCTCACCAACAACGACGAGTGCGGCTCAGGAAGAGACCCAGTACTTC
CDR3: CASSPTTTSAAQEETQYF
D: -
J: TRBJ2-5
size: -
V: TRBV18

DNA: TGTGCCAGCAGCAACCCCGGGACAGCGTCCTACGAGCAGTACTTC
CDR3: CASSNPGTASYEQYF
D: TRBD1
J: TRBJ2-7
size: -
V: TRBV7-8

DNA: TGTGCCAGCAGCCCCGGAACCGGGGAGCTGTTTTTT
CDR3: CASSPGTGELFF
D: -
J: TRBJ2-2
size: -
V: TRBV9

DNA: TGTGCCTGGAGGACAGGGATCAATGAGCAGTTCTTC
CDR3: CAWRTGINEQFF
D: TRBD1
J: TRBJ2-1
size: -
V: TRBV30

DNA: TGTGCCAGCAGTGAATTTGAGGCGAGGGACGAGACCTACAATGAGCAGTTCTTC
CDR3: CASSEFEARDETYNEQFF
D: -
J: TRBJ2-1
size: -
V: TRBV25-1

DNA: TGTGCCAGCAGCCAAGGAGGAGTGGATGGTGAGCAGTTCTTC
CDR3: CASSQGGVDGEQFF
D: -
J: TRBJ2-1
size: -
V: TRBV4-2